This T cell receptor beta chain is drawn from a study of cytomegalovirus exposure and HLA in healthy donors. This CDR3 region has 13 residues. The ends lost 4 bases at V and 10 bases at J; junction bases unmatched: 9. The germline V gene encodes CDR1 SGHVS and CDR2 FQNEAQ. The PCR ran on 60 Vbeta and 13 Jbeta primers. Clones were sequenced by immunoSEQ multiplex PCR, and TCRdb holds only the in-frame ones, with some missing. The table has fewer than 75,000 clones, roughly 78% seen once. The receptor was isolated from a woman in her 30s in good health and CMV-seronegative. The genes are TRBV7-8 and TRBJ1-2; 7 bases are shared with TRBD1. The sequencing input was PBMCs. The CDR3 DNA is TGTGCCAGCAGCTCCGACAGGGCCCGATACTACACCTTC. It is translated as CASSSDRARYYTF.